The rows below give T cell receptor beta chains drawn from one sample of a study of T cell clones after liver transplantation. The method was immunoSEQ multiplex PCR; TCRdb's version includes in-frame clones alone and lacks a portion of them. Altogether around 21,000 clones are present, roughly 92% being singletons, with the ten largest covering roughly 25%. Specimen: CD8+ T cells from blood, collected nearly 26 months after liver transplant. The receptor set was obtained from a human patient who received a liver transplant. Some T cells may be provided by the graft donor. Both conserved end residues are part of each CDR3. The D gene is left open where the match is weak. Not every row has a clone size; where given, it reads once, few, many or a size class.

NA	TRBJ2-1	TRBD2	TRBV13	TGTGCCAGCAGCATCGGACTGGGGACTAGCGCGAACAATGAGCAGTTCTTC	CASSIGLGTSANNEQFF
NA	TRBJ2-1	TRBD2	TRBV9	TGTGCCAGCAGCGTAAAAGGGACTAGCGGCTCCTACAATGAGCAGTTCTTC	CASSVKGTSGSYNEQFF
NA	TRBJ2-5	NA	TRBV5-5	TGTGCCAGCAGCTTGTGGCTAGGAGAGACCCAGTACTTC	CASSLWLGETQYF
once	TRBJ2-3	TRBD1	TRBV5-8	TGTGCCAGCAGCTTGGTCACAGGGGGAGAGTCAGATACGCAGTATTTT	CASSLVTGGESDTQYF
NA	TRBJ2-5	NA	TRBV6-5	TGTGCCAGCAGTTACTCCACGGGGGCAAAAGAGACCCAGTACTTC	CASSYSTGAKETQYF
NA	TRBJ2-2	TRBD2	TRBV29-1	TGCAGCGCGGGGACTAGCGCGAACACCGGGGAGCTGTTTTTT	CSAGTSANTGELFF
NA	TRBJ1-2	NA	TRBV11-3	TGTGCCAGCAGCCCGGCCGGGTTCTATGGCTACACCTTC	CASSPAGFYGYTF
NA	TRBJ2-7	NA	TRBV2	TGTGCCAGCATTGGACGGTCCTACGAGCAGTACTTC	CASIGRSYEQYF
once	TRBJ2-3	NA	TRBV4-1	TGCGCCAGCAGCCAAGGAGAGTCAGGGTATACGCAGTATTTT	CASSQGESGYTQYF
NA	TRBJ2-7	NA	TRBV19	TGTGCCAGTAGTATCCAGGGTCTGAACTACGAGCAGTACTTC	CASSIQGLNYEQYF
NA	TRBJ2-7	NA	TRBV9	TGTGCCAGCAGCGTAGGGCAGGCGAGCTCCTACGAGCAGTACTTC	CASSVGQASSYEQYF
NA	TRBJ2-1	NA	TRBV27	TGTGCCAGCAGTGCGCCGTCACAGGCATACGGCTACAATGAGCAGTTCTTC	CASSAPSQAYGYNEQFF
NA	TRBJ2-2	TRBD2	TRBV7-9	TGTGCCAGCAGCTTATCGAGCGGGAGGGCCGGCACCGGGGAGCTGTTTTTT	CASSLSSGRAGTGELFF
NA	TRBJ1-5	NA	TRBV2	TGTGCCAGCAGTGAACTCTTAGGTTCCAGTAATCAGCCCCAGCATTTT	CASSELLGSSNQPQHF
NA	TRBJ1-2	NA	TRBV29-1	TGCAGCGTTGAAGATCAGGAGGGCTTGAACTATGGCTACACCTTC	CSVEDQEGLNYGYTF
NA	TRBJ1-3	TRBD1	TRBV7-9	TGTGCCAGCAGCCAACCTCCCGGGACAGGGCCGGGGACCATATATTTT	CASSQPPGTGPGTIYF
NA	TRBJ2-3	NA	TRBV12-5	TGTGCTAGTGGTTCTTACACAGATACGCAGTATTTT	CASGSYTDTQYF
NA	TRBJ2-7	NA	TRBV7-9	TGTGCCAGCAGCTCCGGGGTAGCGCGCTCCTACGAGCAGTACTTC	CASSSGVARSYEQYF
once	TRBJ1-2	NA	TRBV29-1	TGCAGCGTTGAAGTCCGGGTCGGCTACACCTTC	CSVEVRVGYTF
NA	TRBJ1-6	NA	TRBV27	TGTGCCAGCAGTTTTTCCAGAGCTAATTCACCCCTCCACTTT	CASSFSRANSPLHF